This T cell receptor (beta chain) originates from a study of shared clonotypes between healthy human individuals. Naivety among CD8 cells was defined by CD45RO negativity and positive CCR7 selection, thereby excluding terminally differentiated effector memory CD45RA+ cells. Germline V lookup: CDR1 MNHNS, CDR2 SASEGT. Trimming removed 6 bases at V and 1 base at J, with 12 bases between. The CDR3 has 14 amino acids. Profiled with immunoSEQ multiplex PCR; TCRdb holds only in-frame clones, not every one. Here the sample spans 1.5 million to 2.5 million clones, approximately 94% being singletons. The origin of this receptor is a man aged 18 to 30 in good health. Sequenced sample: naive CD8+ T cells sorted from blood. The chain links TRBV6-1 to TRBJ1-2; D unclear. This CDR3 is CASRIQLLNYGYTF. For the CDR3, the DNA is TGTGCCAGCAGAATACAGCTACTTAACTATGGCTACACCTTC.